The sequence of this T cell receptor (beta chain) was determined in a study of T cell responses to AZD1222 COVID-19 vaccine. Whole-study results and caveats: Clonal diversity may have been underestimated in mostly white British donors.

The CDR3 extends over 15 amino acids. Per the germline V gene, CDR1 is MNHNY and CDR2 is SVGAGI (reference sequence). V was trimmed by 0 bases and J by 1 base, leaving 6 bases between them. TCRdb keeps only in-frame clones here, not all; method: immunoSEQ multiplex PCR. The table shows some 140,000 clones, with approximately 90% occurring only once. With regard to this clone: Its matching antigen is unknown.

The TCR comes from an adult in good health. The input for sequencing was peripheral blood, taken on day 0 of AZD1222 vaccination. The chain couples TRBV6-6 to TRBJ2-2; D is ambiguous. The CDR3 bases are TGTGCCAGCAGTTACTCATCCGGGAACACCGGGGAGCTGTTTTTT. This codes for CASSYSSGNTGELFF.